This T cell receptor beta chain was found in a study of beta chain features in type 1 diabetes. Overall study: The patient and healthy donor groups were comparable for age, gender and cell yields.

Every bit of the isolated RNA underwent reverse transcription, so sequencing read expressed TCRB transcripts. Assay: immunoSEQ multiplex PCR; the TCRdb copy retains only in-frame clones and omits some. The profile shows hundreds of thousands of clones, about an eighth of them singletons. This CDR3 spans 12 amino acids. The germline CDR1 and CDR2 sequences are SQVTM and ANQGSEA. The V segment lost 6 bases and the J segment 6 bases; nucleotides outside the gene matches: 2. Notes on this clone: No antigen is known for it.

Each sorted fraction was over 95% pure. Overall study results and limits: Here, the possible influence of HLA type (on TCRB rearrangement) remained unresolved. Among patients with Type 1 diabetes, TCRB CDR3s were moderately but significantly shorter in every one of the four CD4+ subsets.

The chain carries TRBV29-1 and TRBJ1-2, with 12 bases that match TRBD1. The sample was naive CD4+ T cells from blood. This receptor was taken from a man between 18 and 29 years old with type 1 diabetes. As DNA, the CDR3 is TGCAGCGTGGGACAGGGGGCTGATGGCTACACCTTC. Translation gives CSVGQGADGYTF.